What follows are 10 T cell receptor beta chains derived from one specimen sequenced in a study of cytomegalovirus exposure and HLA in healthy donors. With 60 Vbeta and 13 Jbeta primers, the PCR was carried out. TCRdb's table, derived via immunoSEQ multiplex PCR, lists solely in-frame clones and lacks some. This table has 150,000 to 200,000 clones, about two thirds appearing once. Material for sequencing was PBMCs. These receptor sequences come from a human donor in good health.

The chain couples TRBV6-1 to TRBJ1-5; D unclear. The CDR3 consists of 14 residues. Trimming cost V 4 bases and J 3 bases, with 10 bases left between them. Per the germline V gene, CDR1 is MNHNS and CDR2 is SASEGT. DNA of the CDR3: TGTGCCAGCAGTGGGGGAGAGACCAATCAGCCCCAGCATTTT. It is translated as CASSGGETNQPQHF.

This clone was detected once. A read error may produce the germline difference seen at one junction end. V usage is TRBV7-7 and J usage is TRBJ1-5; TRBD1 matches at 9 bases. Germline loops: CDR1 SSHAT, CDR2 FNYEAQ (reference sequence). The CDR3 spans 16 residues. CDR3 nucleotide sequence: TGTGCTAGCAGCAGAACAGGGGGCGCAGGCAATCAGCCCCAGCATTTT. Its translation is CASSRTGGAGNQPQHF. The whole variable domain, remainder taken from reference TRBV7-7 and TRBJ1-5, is GAGVSQSPRYKVTKRGQDVTLRCDPISSHATLYWYQQALGQGPEFLTYFNYEAQPDKSGLPSDRFSAERPEGSISTLTIQRTEQRDSAMYRCASSRTGGAGNQPQHFGDGTRLSIL.

The CDR3, as DNA: TGTGCCAGCTCACCTACCCAAACAGGGGGCAGCAATCAGCCCCAGCATTTT. It specifies CASSPTQTGGSNQPQHF. The chain joins TRBV18 to TRBJ1-5, with 9 nucleotides matching TRBD1. The CDR3 runs 17 residues. Germline V CDR1 and CDR2: KGHSH, LQKENI. V lost 3 bases to trimming and J lost 1 base; unmatched junction nucleotides: 7.

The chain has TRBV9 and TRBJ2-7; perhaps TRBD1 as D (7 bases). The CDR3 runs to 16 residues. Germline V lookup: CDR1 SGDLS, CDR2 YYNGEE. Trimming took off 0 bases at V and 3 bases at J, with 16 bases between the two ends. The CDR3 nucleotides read TGTGCCAGCAGCGTAGCTTCAGGGGGACTGGGCTACGAGCAGTACTTC. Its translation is CASSVASGGLGYEQYF.

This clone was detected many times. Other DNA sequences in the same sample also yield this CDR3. CDR3 DNA sequence: TGTGCCAGCAGTGACTCCTATGGCTACACCTTC. Translated: CASSDSYGYTF. J is TRBJ1-2 and V is TRBV6-1; no firm D call. Germline V gene sequence: CDR1 MNHNS, CDR2 SASEGT. The V and J ends lost 3 bases and 4 bases respectively, with 3 bases between them. CDR3 length: 11 residues.

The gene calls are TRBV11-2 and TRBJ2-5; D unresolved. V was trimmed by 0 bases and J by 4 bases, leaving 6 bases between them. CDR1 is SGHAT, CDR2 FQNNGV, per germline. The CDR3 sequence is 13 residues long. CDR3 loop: CASSLDFRETQYF. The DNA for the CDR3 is TGTGCCAGCAGCTTAGATTTCAGAGAGACCCAGTACTTC.

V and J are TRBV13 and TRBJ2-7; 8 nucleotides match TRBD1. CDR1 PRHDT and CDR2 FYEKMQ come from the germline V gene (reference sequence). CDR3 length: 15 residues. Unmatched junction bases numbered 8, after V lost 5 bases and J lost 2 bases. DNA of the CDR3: TGTGCCAGCAGCGCCTCCGGGACAGGCCCCTACGAGCAGTACTTC. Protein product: CASSASGTGPYEQYF.

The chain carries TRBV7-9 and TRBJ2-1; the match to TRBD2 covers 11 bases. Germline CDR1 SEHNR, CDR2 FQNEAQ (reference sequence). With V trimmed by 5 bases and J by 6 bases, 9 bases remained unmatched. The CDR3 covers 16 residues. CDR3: CASSLFTGTSGNEQFF. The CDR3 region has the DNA TGTGCCAGCAGCCTCTTCACCGGGACTAGCGGCAATGAGCAGTTCTTC.

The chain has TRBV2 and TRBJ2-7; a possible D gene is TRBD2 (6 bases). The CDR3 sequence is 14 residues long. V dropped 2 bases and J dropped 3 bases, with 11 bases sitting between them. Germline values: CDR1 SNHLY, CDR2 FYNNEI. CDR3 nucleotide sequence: TGTGCCAGCAGTGAACATGGAGGGGACTACGAGCAGTACTTC. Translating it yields CASSEHGGDYEQYF.

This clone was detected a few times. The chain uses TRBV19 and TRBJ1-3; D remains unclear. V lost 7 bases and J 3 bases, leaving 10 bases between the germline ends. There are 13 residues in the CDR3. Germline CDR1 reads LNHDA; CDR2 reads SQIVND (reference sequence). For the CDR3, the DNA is TGTGCCAGTATGGTGGTCAGTGGAAACACCATATATTTT. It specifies CASMVVSGNTIYF.